Shown below are 20 T cell receptor beta chains from a single sample sequenced in a study of blood T cell repertoires in COVID-19. Here immunoSEQ multiplex PCR was the method, and the copy in TCRdb shows in-frame clones only, minus some. The sample shows hundreds of thousands of clones, 70% to 90% of them seen only once. The sequenced sample was peripheral blood. Receptors originate from a man aged 65 to 85 with acute or convalescent COVID-19.

V usage is TRBV6-1 and J usage is TRBJ1-2; D call uncertain. In germline, CDR1 is MNHNS, CDR2 SASEGT. The CDR3 has 15 amino acids. Trimming cost V 1 base and J 4 bases, with 13 bases left between them. CDR3 protein: CASSEGSVNIYGYTF. CDR3 nucleotides: TGTGCCAGCAGTGAAGGTAGCGTTAATATCTATGGCTACACCTTC.

This clone was recorded once. The chain has TRBV29-1 and TRBJ2-5; tentatively, D is TRBD2 (6 bases). The ends were cut back, 3 bases at V and 9 bases at J, with 20 bases in the middle. The CDR3 spans 14 residues. The V gene's germline CDR1 is SQVTM and CDR2 ANQGSEA. In nucleotides, the CDR3 is TGCAGCGTTGAGGCGGGGACGGTCTCCACGGCCCAGTACTTC. Its translation: CSVEAGTVSTAQYF.

This clone was counted once. The chain has TRBV7-8 and TRBJ2-3, with TRBD2 as a possible D gene (5 bases). Per germline, CDR1 SGHVS and CDR2 FQNEAQ. The V end was cut by 3 bases, the J end by 2 bases, with 9 bases between. There are 14 residues in the CDR3. The CDR3 nucleotides are TGTGCCAGCAGCTTGGGGAGATACACAGATACGCAGTATTTT. The encoded protein is CASSLGRYTDTQYF.

The chain recombines TRBV18 with TRBJ1-2; D might be TRBD1 (6 bases). The germline gives CDR1 KGHSH, CDR2 LQKENI. The CDR3 runs 13 residues. Deletions cut 10 bases from V and 8 bases from J, with 20 bases between. CDR3 residues: CATSDRSGQGYTF. In nucleotides, the CDR3 is TGTGCCACCTCGGACAGATCGGGGCAAGGCTACACCTTC.

The chain has TRBV28 and TRBJ1-3; 7 bases fit TRBD1. CDR3 length: 13 residues. CDR1 is MDHEN and CDR2 is SYDVKM in the germline V gene. Trimming took 5 bases from V and 6 from J; bases not matched to a gene: 4. In nucleotides, the CDR3 is TGTGCCAGCAGTGAGGGGGCGGAAAACACCATATATTTT. Its translation is CASSEGAENTIYF.

The chain is built from TRBV2 and TRBJ2-5; weak D call: TRBD2 (6 bases). Looked up from germline, CDR1 is SNHLY and CDR2 is FYNNEI. Deletions cut 3 bases from V and 3 bases from J, with 14 bases between. The CDR3 is 15 amino acids. CDR3 coding DNA: TGTGCCAGCAGTGATTCTGGGGGGAAGGAAGAGACCCAGTACTTC. Its protein is CASSDSGGKEETQYF.

The rearrangement joins TRBV7-8 to TRBJ1-4, with D hard to call. Per the germline V gene, CDR1 is SGHVS and CDR2 is FQNEAQ. The CDR3 is 15 residues long. Trimming stripped 5 bases from V and 0 bases from J, with 10 bases between. The CDR3 DNA is TGTGCCAGCAGCAAGGACTGGACAACTAATGAAAAACTGTTTTTT. Translating gives CASSKDWTTNEKLFF.

The J gene is TRBJ1-2, the V gene TRBV5-1, with a tentative D call TRBD1 (6 bases). With 4 bases removed from V and 7 bases from J, the gap between germline ends came to 14 bases. The CDR3 loop spans 13 amino acids. Germline assignment: CDR1 SGHRS and CDR2 YFSETQ. The CDR3 loop reads CASSLQGFPGYTF. The CDR3 DNA is TGCGCCAGCAGCCTACAGGGATTTCCTGGCTACACCTTC. Full variable domain (rest looked up from reference TRBV5-1 and TRBJ1-2): KAGVTQTPRYLIKTRGQQVTLSCSPISGHRSVSWYQQTPGQGLQFLFEYFSETQRNKGNFPGRFSGRQFSNSRSEMNVSTLELGDSALYLCASSLQGFPGYTFGSGTRLTVV.

This clone was observed a handful of times. The J gene is TRBJ2-2, the V gene TRBV6-2 or TRBV6-3; D ambiguous. The CDR3 is 16 amino acids. The germline V and J ends were trimmed by 0 bases and 0 bases, with 8 bases remaining between them. The germline V gene has CDR1 MNHEY and CDR2 SVGEGT. CDR3 in amino acids: CASSYSLGSNTGELFF. CDR3 DNA: TGTGCCAGCAGTTACTCGCTAGGCTCGAACACCGGGGAGCTGTTTTTT.

This clone is a singleton in its sample. The chain's CDR3 is CASSFSSRTSGVSTDTQYF. CDR3 coding DNA: TGTGCCAGCAGTTTTTCCTCCCGGACTAGCGGAGTTAGCACAGATACGCAGTATTTT. The chain joins TRBV28 to TRBJ2-3, with 10 bases fitting TRBD2. CDR3 length equals 19 residues. CDR1 MDHEN and CDR2 SYDVKM come from the germline V gene. J gave up 0 bases and V 3 bases, and 12 bases lay outside the gene matches.

The rearrangement joins TRBV5-4 to TRBJ1-4, with TRBD1 matching over 9 bases. After removal of 4 bases from V and 6 bases from J, the junction contained 4 bases not matched to a gene. Germline loops: CDR1 SGHNT, CDR2 YYREEE (reference sequence). CDR3 length equals 14 residues. Written as DNA, the CDR3 is TGTGCCAGCAGCGCACAGGGGGCGGATGAAAAACTGTTTTTT. Residues: CASSAQGADEKLFF. Together with reference TRBV5-4 and TRBJ1-4, the CDR3 gives the full variable domain: ETGVTQSPTHLIKTRGQQVTLRCSSQSGHNTVSWYQQALGQGPQFIFQYYREEENGRGNFPPRFSGLQFPNYSSELNVNALELDDSALYLCASSAQGADEKLFFGSGTQLSVL.

The chain employs TRBV5-1 and TRBJ2-6; D is uncertain. V dropped 0 bases and J dropped 1 base, with 8 bases sitting between them. The CDR3 totals 16 residues. Per the germline V gene, CDR1 is SGHRS and CDR2 is YFSETQ. The CDR3 DNA reads TGCGCCAGCAGCTTGGACGGCGGTTCTGGGGCCAACGTCCTGACTTTC. Residues: CASSLDGGSGANVLTF.

A word on this clone: Other DNA sequences in the same sample also yield this CDR3. The chain carries TRBV4-1 and TRBJ2-3, with a possible D match to TRBD1 (5 bases). Germline CDR1 is MGHRA and CDR2 is YSYEKL. CDR3 size: 14 residues. Trimming took 0 bases from V and 3 from J, leaving 7 bases between them. The CDR3 DNA reads TGCGCCAGCAGCCAAGACAGGGTGACAGATACGCAGTATTTT. Protein sequence: CASSQDRVTDTQYF.

Of note for this clone: Other DNA sequences in this sample translate to the same CDR3. The CDR3 DNA follows: TGTGCCACCAGTGACGGACAGGGAACTCAGCCCCAGCATTTT. As protein: CATSDGQGTQPQHF. The chain uses TRBV24-1 and TRBJ1-5; TRBD1 matches at 8 bases. This CDR3 is built from 14 residues. Germline assignment: CDR1 KGHDR and CDR2 SFDVKD. V was clipped by 4 bases and J by 6 bases; unmatched bases: 4.

This clone has just one count. This chain joins TRBV5-6 and TRBJ1-4; D is perhaps TRBD1 (6 bases). With 2 bases removed from V and 7 bases from J, the gap between germline ends came to 15 bases. This CDR3 has 15 residues. The germline V gene has CDR1 SGHDT and CDR2 YYEEEE. The CDR3 loop reads CASSLRGGASEKLFF. CDR3 nucleotides: TGTGCCAGCAGCTTACGGGGGGGCGCAAGTGAAAAACTGTTTTTT.

The rearrangement uses TRBV7-9 and TRBJ2-7; D remains unclear. The germline V and J ends were trimmed by 6 bases and 4 bases, with 7 bases remaining between them. Germline CDR1 is SEHNR and CDR2 is FQNEAQ (reference sequence). CDR3 length: 11 residues. This chain's CDR3 is CASSLEYEQYF. In DNA, the CDR3 is TGTGCCAGCAGTTTGGAGTACGAGCAGTACTTC.

This chain connects TRBV7-9 to TRBJ1-1, with D perhaps matching TRBD1 (6 bases). V lost 1 base to trimming and J lost 3 bases, with 15 bases between them. The germline V gene has CDR1 SEHNR and CDR2 FQNEAQ (reference sequence). This CDR3 is built from 16 residues. The CDR3 DNA sequence: TGTGCCAGCAGCTTAGTTACAGGGCGGCTGCACACTGAAGCTTTCTTT. It encodes CASSLVTGRLHTEAFF.

The chain carries TRBV11-2 and TRBJ2-7; 8 bases map to TRBD1. The germline gives CDR1 SGHAT, CDR2 FQNNGV. V lost 5 bases to trimming and J lost 7 bases; unmatched junction nucleotides: 13. The CDR3 runs 15 residues. DNA for the CDR3: TGTGCCAGCAGCCCACGGACAGGGAATATAGTAGAGCAGTACTTC. It encodes CASSPRTGNIVEQYF.

J is TRBJ2-4 and V is TRBV9, with a possible D match to TRBD1 (5 bases). This CDR3 comprises 16 residues. Trimming took 0 bases from V and 3 from J, leaving 13 bases between them. The germline CDR1 and CDR2 sequences are SGDLS and YYNGEE. The CDR3 DNA sequence: TGTGCCAGCAGCGTAGGTGGGGCTTATGGCAAAAACATTCAGTACTTC. Its translation: CASSVGGAYGKNIQYF.

This clone was picked up a small number of times. This rearrangement joins TRBV25-1 to TRBJ1-1, with D perhaps matching TRBD1 (5 bases). V gave up 6 bases and J gave up 1 base, with 12 bases separating them. The CDR3 is 14 residues long. Germline V gene sequence: CDR1 MGHDK, CDR2 SYGVNS. The CDR3 is CASSPRDSNTEAFF. The CDR3 DNA sequence: TGTGCCAGCAGCCCCAGGGACTCGAACACTGAAGCTTTCTTT.